One and the same sample provided the 16 T cell receptor beta chains below, sequenced in a study of T-cell memory formation after mild COVID-19. TCRdb fed the 5' RACE reads into MiXCR, producing one record per CDR3 protein. The repertoire holds under 250,000 distinct CDR3 sequences, with 15% as singletons. What was sequenced was PBMCs or a T cell subset sorted from them (not recorded which). These receptors all come from an adult woman who had mild COVID-19 (a few samples of this study predate the infection). Cell type and time point are not known.

This clonotype occurred a few times. The chain has TRBV20-1 and TRBJ2-2; possible D gene TRBD2, 5 bases. The V gene lost 3 bases and the J gene lost 1 base, with 9 bases spanning the gap. The CDR3 runs to 14 residues. CDR1 and CDR2 (germline): DFQATT, SNEGSKA (reference sequence). The CDR3 protein is CSARERLNTGELFF. CDR3 nucleotides: TGCAGTGCTAGGGAGCGGTTGAACACCGGGGAGCTGTTTTTT.

The genes are TRBV20-1 and TRBJ2-7; 10 positions match TRBD2. Per the germline V gene, CDR1 is DFQATT and CDR2 is SNEGSKA (reference sequence). This CDR3 region has 15 residues. V lost 1 base and J lost 2; bases outside the gene matches: 5. The CDR3 region is CSARGGGLAAYEQYF. Written as DNA, the CDR3 is TGCAGTGCTAGAGGGGGAGGACTAGCGGCCTACGAGCAGTACTTC.

This clonotype appeared many times. One junction end disagrees with the germline gene, perhaps due to a read error. The rearrangement joins TRBV7-7 to TRBJ2-1, with TRBD1 matching 7 bases. The CDR3 sequence is 14 residues long. CDR1 is SSHAT, CDR2 FNYEAQ, per germline (reference sequence). Here the CDR3 reads CASSLARGPHEQFF. The CDR3 DNA follows: TGTGCTAGCAGCTTAGCGAGGGGGCCCCATGAGCAGTTCTTC.

The table lists this clonotype with a few counts. The V and J genes are TRBV7-9 and TRBJ1-1; D not resolved. The germline gives CDR1 SEHNR, CDR2 FQNEAQ (reference sequence). This CDR3 is built from 13 residues. Trimming removed 3 bases from V and 1 base from J, with 6 bases in between. CDR3: CASSFWANTEAFF. In DNA form, the CDR3 reads TGTGCCAGCAGCTTTTGGGCGAACACTGAAGCTTTCTTT.

The chain employs TRBV5-1 and TRBJ1-2; 7 bases map to TRBD1. In germline, CDR1 is SGHRS, CDR2 YFSETQ. The ends lost 0 bases at V and 1 base at J; junction bases unmatched: 6. The CDR3 runs 16 residues. The CDR3, as DNA: TGCGCCAGCAGCTTGGCGGCAGGGGGGGATAACTATGGCTACACCTTC. Its protein product is CASSLAAGGDNYGYTF.

The V gene is TRBV19, the J gene TRBJ2-2, with 10 bases identical to TRBD2. The CDR3 is 17 amino acids. Germline V gene data show CDR1 as LNHDA and CDR2 as SQIVND (reference sequence). Trimming removed 7 bases from V and 5 bases from J; junction bases left unmatched: 13. In DNA form, the CDR3 reads TGTGCCAGTACCCGGTGGCTAGCGGGAGTTAGGACCGGGGAGCTGTTTTTT. Its protein product is CASTRWLAGVRTGELFF.

This clonotype was recorded at least ten times. This rearrangement joins TRBV7-2 to TRBJ2-7; no reliable D call. This CDR3 comprises 16 residues. Deletions cut 1 base from V and 8 bases from J, with 21 bases between. Germline values: CDR1 SGHTA, CDR2 FQGNSA. Here the CDR3 reads CASSLGSLPPLAQQYF. The CDR3 nucleotides read TGTGCCAGCAGCTTAGGGTCCCTACCCCCATTGGCCCAGCAGTACTTC.

The V and J genes are TRBV15 and TRBJ2-7, with 9 bases identical to TRBD2. Germline CDR1 is LNHNV and CDR2 is YYDKDF (reference sequence). Losses at the gene ends were 3 bases for V and 2 bases for J; bases not matched to a gene: 8. The CDR3 runs 16 residues. The CDR3 DNA is TGTGCCACCAGCAGGGCTAGCGGGGCGGGGGCCTACGAGCAGTACTTC. It codes for CATSRASGAGAYEQYF.

This clonotype appeared a few times. The V gene is TRBV19, the J gene TRBJ1-1; a possible D gene is TRBD1 (5 bases). The CDR3 extends over 13 amino acids. Germline V gives CDR1 LNHDA, CDR2 SQIVND (reference sequence). V was pared by 4 bases and J by 3 bases, with 9 bases between. In DNA form, the CDR3 reads TGTGCCAGTAGTAGTAAAGGGGACACTGAAGCTTTCTTT. It translates to CASSSKGDTEAFF.

This clonotype was counted between two and nine times. This rearrangement joins TRBV9 to TRBJ2-1; 7 nucleotides align to TRBD1. The germline V gene has CDR1 SGDLS and CDR2 YYNGEE. V shed 4 bases, J shed 0 bases, and the junction held 13 bases outside the gene matches. The CDR3 consists of 18 residues. This chain's CDR3 is CASSLRRLTGSSYNEQFF. CDR3 bases: TGTGCCAGCAGCCTACGCCGCTTGACAGGGAGCTCCTACAATGAGCAGTTCTTC.

This clonotype was seen a few times. V and J are TRBV2 and TRBJ2-3; D remains ambiguous. Germline CDR1 reads SNHLY; CDR2 reads FYNNEI. V was clipped by 6 bases and J by 2 bases, with 15 bases between them. This CDR3 contains 15 residues. CDR3: CASRWAPAPTDTQYF. Written as DNA, the CDR3 is TGTGCCAGCAGGTGGGCCCCGGCTCCCACAGATACGCAGTATTTT.

This clonotype was detected ten times or more. The chain employs TRBV12-3 or TRBV12-4 and TRBJ2-1; 8 nucleotides match TRBD1. The V and J ends lost 6 bases and 14 bases, in that order; junction bases with no gene match: 9. CDR3 size: 12 residues. The CDR3 bases are TGTGCCAGCAGCCGGACAGGGACCCTAGAGTTCTTC. Translation gives CASSRTGTLEFF.

This clonotype came up a few times. This chain links TRBV20-1 with TRBJ2-3, with 8 bases identical to TRBD2. The V segment lost 5 bases and the J segment 3 bases; nucleotides outside the gene matches: 7. Germline CDR1 reads DFQATT; CDR2 reads SNEGSKA (reference sequence). This CDR3 comprises 14 residues. As DNA, the CDR3 is TGCAGTGCTCCAAGCGGGGGCCTAACAGATACGCAGTATTTT. This codes for CSAPSGGLTDTQYF.

The V call is TRBV28, the J call TRBJ2-1, with D perhaps TRBD1 or TRBD2 (5 bases each). This CDR3 has 12 amino acids. The germline V and J ends were trimmed by 10 bases and 9 bases, with 16 bases remaining between them. Germline CDR1 reads MDHEN; CDR2 reads SYDVKM. The chain's CDR3 is CATCRDLPEQFF. CDR3 in DNA: TGTGCCACCTGCCGGGACCTACCTGAGCAGTTCTTC.

A few counts support this clonotype. The rearrangement links TRBV5-1 to TRBJ2-1; 7 bases map to TRBD1. The CDR3 runs to 14 residues. V lost 3 bases and J lost 0; bases outside the gene matches: 0. Germline V gene sequence: CDR1 SGHRS, CDR2 YFSETQ. CDR3 residues: CASSWDSSYNEQFF. The CDR3 coding sequence is TGCGCCAGCAGCTGGGACAGCTCCTACAATGAGCAGTTCTTC.

The chain combines TRBV11-2 with TRBJ2-7; 8 nucleotides match TRBD2. Germline lookup yields CDR1 SGHAT and CDR2 FQNNGV. This CDR3 is 19 amino acids long. The ends lost 0 bases at V and 2 bases at J; junction bases unmatched: 15. Here the CDR3 DNA reads TGTGCCAGCAGCTTAGATTGGTCTAGCGGGTATATTCTTACCTACGAGCAGTACTTC. Amino acid sequence: CASSLDWSSGYILTYEQYF. Looking up the rest from reference TRBV11-2 and TRBJ2-7 gives the full variable domain: EAGVAQSPRYKIIEKRQSVAFWCNPISGHATLYWYQQILGQGPKLLIQFQNNGVVDDSQLPKDRFSAERLKGVDSTLKIQPAKLEDSAVYLCASSLDWSSGYILTYEQYFGPGTRLTVT.